Listed below are T cell receptor beta chains from one sample, sequenced in a study of OX40 agonist ivuxolimab in advanced cancers. The protocol was immunoSEQ multiplex PCR, while the TCRdb copy is restricted to in-frame clones and leaves out a portion. Of about 89,000 clones in the sample, approximately 91% are singletons; the top ten hold 0.71%. The sample in question was CD4+ or CD8+ T cells sorted from blood, obtained in a trial of the OX40 agonist ivuxolimab. All receptors derive from an adult with an advanced solid tumor such as melanoma, head and neck, liver or kidney cancer. Both conserved end residues are part of each CDR3.

v_call,j_call,cdr3_aa
TRBV10-3,TRBJ1-2,CAISASGTGTYGYTF
TRBV19,TRBJ1-5,CASSIPGLDNQPQHF
TRBV28,TRBJ1-5,CASSPTGSGNQPQHF
TRBV10-3,TRBJ1-5,CAISELGNNQPQHF
TRBV7-2,TRBJ1-2,CASSKGGGIYGYTF
TRBV5-7,TRBJ1-4,CASSPTGQASSTINEKLFF
TRBV28,TRBJ1-4,CASGSASFGNEKLFF
TRBV7-2,TRBJ1-1,CASSLVDRGRSGTEAFF
TRBV19,TRBJ2-1,CASSILGGDEQFF
TRBV2,TRBJ1-6,CASSPATTNSPLHF
TRBV5-6,TRBJ1-3,CASRRAGVAGNTIYF
TRBV18,TRBJ1-4,CASSPGTTNEKLFF
TRBV5-1,TRBJ2-7,CASSTATGTFYEQYF
TRBV19,TRBJ2-3,CASSVHTGRSTDTQYF
TRBV29-1,TRBJ1-2,CSVEDRLGQTNPYGYTF
TRBV27,TRBJ2-1,CASSFGQHNEQFF
TRBV5-1,TRBJ2-7,CASSLAGQSYEQYF
TRBV19,TRBJ1-3,CATGPDYSGNTIYF
TRBV5-1,TRBJ2-3,CASSRRDQARTDTQYF
TRBV29-1,TRBJ1-4,CSVRGADEKLFF
TRBV27,TRBJ1-2,CASSLTGQTGYGYTF
TRBV18,TRBJ1-2,CASSPRPLDRVSGYTF
TRBV28,TRBJ1-1,CASSPGQGIAFF
TRBV19,TRBJ2-7,CASSIAGRSNEQYF
TRBV11-2,TRBJ2-5,CASSLRLAVETQYF
TRBV18,TRBJ1-4,CASSPMAGQGGEKLFF
TRBV2,TRBJ1-4,CASSIDRGRNEKLFF
TRBV28,TRBJ1-2,CASSLGAPGSGYTF